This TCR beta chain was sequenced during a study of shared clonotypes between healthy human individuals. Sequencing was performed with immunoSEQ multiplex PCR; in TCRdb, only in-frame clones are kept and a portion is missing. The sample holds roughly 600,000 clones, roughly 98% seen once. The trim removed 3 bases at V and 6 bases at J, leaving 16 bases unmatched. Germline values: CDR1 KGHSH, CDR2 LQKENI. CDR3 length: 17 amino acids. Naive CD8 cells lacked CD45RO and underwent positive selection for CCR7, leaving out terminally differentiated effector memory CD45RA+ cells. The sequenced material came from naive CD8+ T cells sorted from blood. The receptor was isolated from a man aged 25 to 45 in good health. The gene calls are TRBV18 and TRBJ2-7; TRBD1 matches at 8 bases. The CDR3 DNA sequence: TGTGCCAGCTCACCTAACAATGGGCAGGGGGCAAGCTCCGAGCAGTACTTC. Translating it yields CASSPNNGQGASSEQYF.